Sequencing of this TCR beta chain was carried out in a study of OX40 agonist ivuxolimab in advanced cancers. General study findings and limits: A proportion of nonresponders additionally exhibited low normalized T-cell clonal expansion.

The assay was immunoSEQ multiplex PCR, and TCRdb's table has in-frame clones only and misses some. The sample lists around 70,000 clones, 82% occurring once. V dropped 2 bases and J dropped 6 bases, with 15 bases sitting between them. This CDR3 contains 15 residues. Germline V gene data show CDR1 as SNHLY and CDR2 as FYNNEI. In this sample, this clone turned up once. Its antigen is not identified. This chain connects TRBV2 to TRBJ2-3; D may correspond to TRBD1 or TRBD2 (5 bases each). The sequence was collected from an adult with an advanced solid tumor such as melanoma, head and neck, liver or kidney cancer. This sample comprised CD4+ or CD8+ T cells sorted from blood, obtained in a trial of the OX40 agonist ivuxolimab. CDR3: CASSELGTTFDTQYF. Written as DNA, the CDR3 is TGTGCCAGCAGTGAATTGGGGACCACCTTCGATACGCAGTATTTT.